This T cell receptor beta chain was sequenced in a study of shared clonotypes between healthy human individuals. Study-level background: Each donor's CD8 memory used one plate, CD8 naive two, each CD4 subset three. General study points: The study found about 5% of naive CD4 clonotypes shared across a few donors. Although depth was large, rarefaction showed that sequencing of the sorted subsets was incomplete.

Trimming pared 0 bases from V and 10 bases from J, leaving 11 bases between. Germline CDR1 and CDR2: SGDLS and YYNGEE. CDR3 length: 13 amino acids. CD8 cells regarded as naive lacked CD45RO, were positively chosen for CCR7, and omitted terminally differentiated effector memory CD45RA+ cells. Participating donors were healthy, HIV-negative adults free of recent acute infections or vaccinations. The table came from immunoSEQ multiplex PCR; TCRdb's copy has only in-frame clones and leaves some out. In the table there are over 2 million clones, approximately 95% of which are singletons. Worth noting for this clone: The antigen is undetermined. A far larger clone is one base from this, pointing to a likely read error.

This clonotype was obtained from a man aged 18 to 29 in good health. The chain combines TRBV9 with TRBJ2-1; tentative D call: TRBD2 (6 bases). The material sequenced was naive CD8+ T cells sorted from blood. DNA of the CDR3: TGTGCCAGCAGCGTAGTGGGGGGAGAGGAGCAGTTCTTC. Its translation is CASSVVGGEEQFF.